This TCR beta chain came from a study of T cell responses to AZD1222 COVID-19 vaccine. Regarding the study as a whole: In all cases, repertoires were sampled only after the peak T cell response. Spike as a whole was targeted by vaccine-associated CD4 TCRs, dominant at 160-218 and 743-854. Females outnumbered males among donors, who were mostly white British; clonal diversity was possibly underestimated.

V was cut by 4 bases and J by 4 bases, with 13 bases left in between. This CDR3 has 14 amino acids. The germline V gene has CDR1 LNHDA and CDR2 SQIVND (reference sequence). Sequencing used immunoSEQ multiplex PCR; TCRdb keeps in-frame clones, though not all of them. The table records about 150,000 clones, more than 85% of them present only once. Points on this clone: Its matching antigen is unknown.

J is TRBJ1-2 and V is TRBV19; maybe TRBD1 (5 bases). The TCR comes from an adult who had recovered from COVID-19. This specimen consisted of peripheral blood, obtained after recovery from COVID-19. CDR3 nucleotides: TGTGCCAGTAGTAGGGGCCCTGGCCTCTATGGCTACACCTTC. It yields the protein CASSRGPGLYGYTF.